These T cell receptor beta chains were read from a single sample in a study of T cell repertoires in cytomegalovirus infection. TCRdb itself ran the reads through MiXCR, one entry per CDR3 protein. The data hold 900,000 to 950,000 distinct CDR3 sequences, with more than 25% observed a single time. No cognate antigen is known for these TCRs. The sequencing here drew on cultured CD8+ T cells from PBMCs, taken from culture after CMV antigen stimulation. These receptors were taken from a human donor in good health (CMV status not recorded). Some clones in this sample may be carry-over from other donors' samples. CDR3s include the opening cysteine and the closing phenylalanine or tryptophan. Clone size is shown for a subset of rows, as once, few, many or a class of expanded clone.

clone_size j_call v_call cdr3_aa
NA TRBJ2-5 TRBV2 CALTTLTGGAETQYF
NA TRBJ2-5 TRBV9 CASSADGTSETQYF
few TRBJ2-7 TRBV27 CASSFGENYEQYF
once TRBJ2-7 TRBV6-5 CASSTGRQGNPYEQYF
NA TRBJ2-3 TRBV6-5 CASSSEVGGRTDTQYF
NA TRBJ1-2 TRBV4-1 CASSQGQTANYGYTF
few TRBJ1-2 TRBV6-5 CASSYAGMANYGYTF
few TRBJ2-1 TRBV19 CASSIGRLAGGGYNEQFF
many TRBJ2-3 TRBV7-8 CASARIAGGPGDTQYF
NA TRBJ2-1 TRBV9 CASSAETSGGAQEQFF
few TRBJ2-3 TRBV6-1 CASSEPFRSGDTDTQYF
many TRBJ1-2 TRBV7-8 CASSPSGTGGWDYGYTF
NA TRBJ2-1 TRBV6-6 CASMASVYNEQFF
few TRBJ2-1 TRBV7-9 CASGPSGKRSSYNEQFF
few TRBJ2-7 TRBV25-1 CASSVGGYEQYF
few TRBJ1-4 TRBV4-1 CASSQAVGDEKLFF
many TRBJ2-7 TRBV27 CASSSQGSYEQYF
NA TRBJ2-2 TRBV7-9 CASTLNLGLTGELFF
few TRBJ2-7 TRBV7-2 CASSPRTGHYEQYF
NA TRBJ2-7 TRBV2 CASKGQLYEQYF
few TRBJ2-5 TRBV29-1 CSVEYGAAETQYF
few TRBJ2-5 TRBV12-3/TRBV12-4 CASSWDGNQETQYF
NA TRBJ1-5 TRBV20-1 CSALDSYQPQHF
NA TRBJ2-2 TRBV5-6 CASSPGQGFGELFF
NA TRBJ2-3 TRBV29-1 CSVHLAGTDTQYF
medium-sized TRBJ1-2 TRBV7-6 CASSLGGGTEYGYTF
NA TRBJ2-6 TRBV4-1 CASSQRSGWLSGANVLTF
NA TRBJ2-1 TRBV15 CATSKGTGRNEQFF
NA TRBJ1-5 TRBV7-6 CASSSEGWGNQPQHF
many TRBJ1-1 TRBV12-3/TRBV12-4 CASSMRGLTEAFF
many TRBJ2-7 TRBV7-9 CASSLRGYEQYF
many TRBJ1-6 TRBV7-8 CASSLTGPGTGASPLHF
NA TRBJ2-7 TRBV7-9 CASSSTPGQSSGEQYF
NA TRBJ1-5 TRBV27 CANSPAGFNQPQHF
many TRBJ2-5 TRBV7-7 CASSSDLAGAGETQYF
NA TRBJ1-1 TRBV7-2 CASSQSVLQGPGDTEAFF
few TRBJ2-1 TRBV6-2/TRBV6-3 CASSLGTTERDEQFF
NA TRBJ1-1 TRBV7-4 CASRYSRDMNTEAFF
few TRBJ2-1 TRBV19 CASRSAGGLADEQFF
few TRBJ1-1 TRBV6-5 CASSYSRSRNTEAFF
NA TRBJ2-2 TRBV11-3 CASSQGFRGELLF
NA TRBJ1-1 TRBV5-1 CASSFQQGGTEAFF
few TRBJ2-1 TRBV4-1 CASSQGRDPPGQTMKQFF
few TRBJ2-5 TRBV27 CASSSHRGQYQETQYF
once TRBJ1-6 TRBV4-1 CASSQDPGNSPLHF
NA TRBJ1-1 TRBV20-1 CSALLRVNTEAFF
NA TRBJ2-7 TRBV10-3 CAIKVASAEQYF
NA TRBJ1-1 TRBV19 CASPIKGELTEAFF
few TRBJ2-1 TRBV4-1 CASSSEAGQLNEQFF
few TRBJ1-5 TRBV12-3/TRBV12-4 CASGAGGQPQHF
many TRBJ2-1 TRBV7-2 CASSLVAMGGYNEQFF